The clone carrying this T cell receptor (beta chain) was detected ten times or more. Its matching antigen is unknown. TCRdb reprocessed the multiplex PCR reads via MiXCR and lists one record per CDR3 protein. Among around 130,000 distinct CDR3 sequences, around 21% were seen once, and the ten largest hold roughly 2.4%. The data are from a study of breast tumors, draining lymph nodes, adjacent tissues. Findings of the study overall: Findings are consistent with lymph node origin and intratumoral expansion of most tumor T cells. The lymph node origin of tumor T cells was framed as consistent with a hypothesis, not demonstrated. Tumors had less TCR diversity than lymph nodes, more than nontumor tissue.

The lymph nodes were axillary draining lymph nodes from breast cancer patients. This receptor was obtained from a female donor with breast cancer. Some clones in this sample may be carry-over from other donors' samples. The sequencing input was axillary lymph node tissue.

CDR3 nucleotide sequence: TGTGCCAGCAGTGAAAGCTTATTTGGCTACACCTTC. Its protein product is CASSESLFGYTF. The chain is built from TRBV2 and TRBJ1-2, with unresolved D. From germline, CDR1 is SNHLY and CDR2 FYNNEI. The germline V and J ends were trimmed by 2 bases and 7 bases, with 8 bases remaining between them. This CDR3 has 12 residues.